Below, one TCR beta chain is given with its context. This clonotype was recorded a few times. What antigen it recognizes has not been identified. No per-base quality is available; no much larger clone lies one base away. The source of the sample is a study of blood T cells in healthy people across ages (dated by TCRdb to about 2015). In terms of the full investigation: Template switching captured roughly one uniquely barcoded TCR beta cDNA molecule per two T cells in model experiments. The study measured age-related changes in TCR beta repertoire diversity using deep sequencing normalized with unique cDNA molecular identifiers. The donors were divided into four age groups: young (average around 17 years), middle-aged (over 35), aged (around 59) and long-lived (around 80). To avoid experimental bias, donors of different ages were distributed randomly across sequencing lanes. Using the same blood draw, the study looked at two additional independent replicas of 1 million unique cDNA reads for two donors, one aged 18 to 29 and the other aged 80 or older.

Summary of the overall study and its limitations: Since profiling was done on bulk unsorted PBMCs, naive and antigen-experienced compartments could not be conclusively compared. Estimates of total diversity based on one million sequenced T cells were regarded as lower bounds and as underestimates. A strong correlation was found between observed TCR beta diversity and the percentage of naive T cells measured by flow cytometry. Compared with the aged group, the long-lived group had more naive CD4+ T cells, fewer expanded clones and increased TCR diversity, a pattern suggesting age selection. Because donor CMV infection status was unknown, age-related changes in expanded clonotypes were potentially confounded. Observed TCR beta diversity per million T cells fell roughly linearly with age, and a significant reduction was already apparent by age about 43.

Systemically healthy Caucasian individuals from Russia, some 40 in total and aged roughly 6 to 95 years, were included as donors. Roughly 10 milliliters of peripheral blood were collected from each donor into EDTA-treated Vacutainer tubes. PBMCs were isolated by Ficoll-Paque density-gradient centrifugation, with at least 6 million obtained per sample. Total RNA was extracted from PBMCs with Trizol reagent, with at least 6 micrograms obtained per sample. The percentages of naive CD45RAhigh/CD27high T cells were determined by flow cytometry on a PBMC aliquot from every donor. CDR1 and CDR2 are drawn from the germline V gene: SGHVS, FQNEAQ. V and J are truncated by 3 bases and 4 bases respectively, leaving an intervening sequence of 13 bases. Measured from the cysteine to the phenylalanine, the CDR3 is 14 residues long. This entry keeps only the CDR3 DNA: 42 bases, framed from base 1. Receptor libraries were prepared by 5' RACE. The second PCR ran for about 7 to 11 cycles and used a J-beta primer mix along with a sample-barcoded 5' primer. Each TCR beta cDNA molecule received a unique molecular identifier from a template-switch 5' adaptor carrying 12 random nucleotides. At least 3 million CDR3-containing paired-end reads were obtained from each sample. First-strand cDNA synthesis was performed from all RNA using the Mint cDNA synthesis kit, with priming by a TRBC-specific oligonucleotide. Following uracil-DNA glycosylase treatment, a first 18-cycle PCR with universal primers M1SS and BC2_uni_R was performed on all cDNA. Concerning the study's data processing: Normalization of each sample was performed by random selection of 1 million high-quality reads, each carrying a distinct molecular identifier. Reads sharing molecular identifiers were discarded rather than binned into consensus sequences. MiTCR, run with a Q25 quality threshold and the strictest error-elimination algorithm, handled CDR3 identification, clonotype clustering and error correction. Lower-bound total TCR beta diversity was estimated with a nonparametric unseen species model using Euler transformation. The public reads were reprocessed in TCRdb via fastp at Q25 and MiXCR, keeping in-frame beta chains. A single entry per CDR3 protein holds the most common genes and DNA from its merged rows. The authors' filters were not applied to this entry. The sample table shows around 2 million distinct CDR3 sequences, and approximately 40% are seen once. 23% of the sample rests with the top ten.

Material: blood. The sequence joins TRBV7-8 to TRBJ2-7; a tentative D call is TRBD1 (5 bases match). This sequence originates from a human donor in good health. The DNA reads TGTGCCAGCAGCTTTAGTGGCAGGGTATACGAGCAGTACTTC. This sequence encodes CASSFSGRVYEQYF.